This passage covers 19 T cell receptor beta chains from one sample sequenced in a study of Graves' ophthalmopathy and Graves' hyperthyroidism. TCR beta CDR3 regions were amplified from RNA transcripts. First-round RT-PCR relied on HTBI primers, and a second-round multiplex PCR came next. TCRdb recomputed calls from the multiplex PCR reads with MiXCR, one row per CDR3 protein. The sample shows about 700,000 distinct CDR3 sequences, roughly two fifths of them seen only once. Sequencing was carried out using peripheral blood. The origin of the receptors is an adult man with Graves' ophthalmopathy.

The gene calls are TRBV10-3 and TRBJ1-6; TRBD1 is a possible D gene (5 bases). The CDR3 consists of 14 residues. Germline V lookup: CDR1 ENHRY, CDR2 SYGVKD. V was shortened by 10 bases and J by 8 bases, with 18 bases between the two germline ends. This CDR3 is CASGRSSGDSPLHF. The CDR3 coding sequence is TGTGCCAGCGGGCGATCTTCGGGGGATTCACCCCTCCACTTT.

The chain links TRBV9 to TRBJ1-6; 8 bases match TRBD1. Germline CDR1 SGDLS, CDR2 YYNGEE. The CDR3 runs to 17 residues. With 2 bases clipped from V and 6 bases from J, the junction kept 10 bases outside the gene matches. The CDR3 spells CASSVQTGDFSNSPLHF. DNA of the CDR3: TGTGCCAGCAGCGTCCAGACAGGGGATTTCAGTAATTCACCCCTCCACTTT.

This rearrangement joins TRBV7-2 to TRBJ1-4; weak D call: TRBD1 (6 bases). The CDR3 contains 17 residues. The ends were cut back, 1 base at V and 4 bases at J, with 16 bases in the middle. The germline V gene encodes CDR1 SGHTA and CDR2 FQGNSA. CDR3 sequence reads: CASSLGGQGRGNEKLFF. CDR3 coding DNA: TGTGCCAGCAGCTTAGGTGGGCAGGGCAGGGGTAATGAAAAACTGTTTTTT.

This clonotype has at least ten counts. The CDR3 region is CASSDDGGFGYTF. In DNA, the CDR3 is TGTGCCAGCAGTGATGATGGGGGATTCGGCTACACCTTC. The V gene is TRBV2, the J gene TRBJ1-2; weak D call: TRBD1 (5 bases). Germline V gene data show CDR1 as SNHLY and CDR2 as FYNNEI. V was trimmed by 3 bases and J by 8 bases, leaving 13 bases between them. There are 13 residues in the CDR3.

This sequence joins TRBV11-2 and TRBJ1-2, with D possibly being TRBD1 (6 bases). The CDR3 is 15 amino acids. Germline V CDR1 and CDR2: SGHAT, FQNNGV. Trimming took off 2 bases at V and 4 bases at J, with 14 bases between the two ends. In DNA form, the CDR3 reads TGTGCCAGCAGCTTAAGCACAGAGGACAGCTATGGCTACACCTTC. Residues: CASSLSTEDSYGYTF.

J is TRBJ1-1 and V is TRBV9, with D unresolved. Per the germline V gene, CDR1 is SGDLS and CDR2 is YYNGEE. This CDR3 spans 15 amino acids. Trimming removed 1 base at V and 2 bases at J, with 12 bases between. As DNA, the CDR3 is TGTGCCAGCAGCGTACAGGCTGACGGCAACACTGAAGCTTTCTTT. The encoded protein is CASSVQADGNTEAFF. The whole variable domain, remainder taken from reference TRBV9 and TRBJ1-1, is DSGVTQTPKHLITATGQRVTLRCSPRSGDLSVYWYQQSLDQGLQFLIQYYNGEERAKGNILERFSAQQFPDLHSELNLSSLELGDSALYFCASSVQADGNTEAFFGQGTRLTVV.

A word on this clonotype: A clone one base away is much larger, so this may be a read error. The V and J genes are TRBV12-3 or TRBV12-4 and TRBJ2-7, with a possible D match to TRBD1 (6 bases). This CDR3 is built from 11 residues. The V end lost 7 bases, the J end lost 6 bases, and 10 bases lay between the germline ends. The CDR3 reads CASTTGFEQYF. CDR3 DNA sequence: TGTGCCAGCACCACAGGGTTCGAGCAGTACTTC.

The J gene is TRBJ1-2, the V gene TRBV2, with 8 bases aligning to TRBD1. V lost 3 bases to trimming and J lost 7 bases; unmatched junction nucleotides: 10. The CDR3 is 15 residues long. In germline, CDR1 is SNHLY, CDR2 FYNNEI. The CDR3 region has the DNA TGTGCCAGCAGTGAGGACAGGGCGGGGGGGAGTGGCTACACCTTC. Protein sequence: CASSEDRAGGSGYTF.

V is TRBV29-1 and J is TRBJ1-2; tentatively, D is TRBD1 (5 bases). V lost 0 bases and J 6 bases, leaving 8 bases between the germline ends. This CDR3 is built from 12 residues. Germline assignment: CDR1 SQVTM and CDR2 ANQGSEA. The CDR3 reads CSVEDAGNGYTF. The CDR3 coding sequence is TGCAGCGTTGAAGATGCAGGGAATGGCTACACCTTC.

This clonotype was detected only a few times. The V gene is TRBV11-2, the J gene TRBJ1-2; TRBD1 aligns across 7 bases. The CDR3 has 14 amino acids. J gave up 0 bases and V 4 bases, and 2 bases lay outside the gene matches. Per germline, CDR1 SGHAT and CDR2 FQNNGV. This chain's CDR3 is CASSSDRTNYGYTF. CDR3 coding DNA: TGTGCCAGCAGCTCGGACAGGACTAACTATGGCTACACCTTC.

In its sample, this clonotype was seen once. A much larger clone differs by one base, so this may be a read error. The chain employs TRBV7-2 and TRBJ1-5, with 9 positions matching TRBD1. Trimming removed 7 bases from V and 4 bases from J; junction bases left unmatched: 8. Germline V gene lookup returns CDR1 SGHTA and CDR2 FQGNSA. The CDR3 loop spans 15 amino acids. For the CDR3, the DNA is TGTGCCAGCAACCAGGGACAGGGATGGAATCAGCCCCAGCATTTT. This sequence encodes CASNQGQGWNQPQHF.

The chain employs TRBV19 and TRBJ2-3, with TRBD1 identical over 7 bases. With V trimmed by 10 bases and J by 2 bases, 6 bases remained unmatched. CDR3 size: 13 residues. Germline V gives CDR1 LNHDA, CDR2 SQIVND (reference sequence). The chain's CDR3 is CAIRQGATDTQYF. The CDR3 region has the DNA TGTGCCATCAGACAGGGTGCCACAGATACGCAGTATTTT. The variable domain in full, completed from reference TRBV19 and TRBJ2-3, reads DGGITQSPKYLFRKEGQNVTLSCEQNLNHDAMYWYRQDPGQGLRLIYYSQIVNDFQKGDIAEGYSVSREKKESFPLTVTSAQKNPTAFYLCAIRQGATDTQYFGPGTRLTVL.

This rearrangement joins TRBV7-2 to TRBJ1-6; D not resolved. The V gene lost 6 bases and the J gene lost 4 bases, with 7 bases spanning the gap. CDR1 SGHTA and CDR2 FQGNSA come from the germline V gene. The CDR3 runs 13 residues. As DNA, the CDR3 is TGTGCCAGCAGGACGGAGTATAATTCACCCCTCCACTTT. Translation gives CASRTEYNSPLHF.

This clonotype was seen a few times. The J gene is TRBJ1-2, the V gene TRBV3-1, with D possibly matching TRBD1 (5 bases). The germline CDR1 and CDR2 sequences are LGHDT and YNNKEL (reference sequence). V dropped 4 bases and J dropped 8 bases, with 11 bases sitting between them. The CDR3 sequence is 12 residues long. CDR3 region: CASSRGTIGYTF. CDR3 coding DNA: TGTGCCAGCAGCCGCGGGACGATCGGCTACACCTTC.

The J gene is TRBJ2-7, the V gene TRBV19; 9 bases are shared with TRBD1. This CDR3 region has 17 residues. With 6 bases clipped from V and 3 bases from J, the junction kept 15 bases outside the gene matches. Germline CDR1 and CDR2: LNHDA and SQIVND (reference sequence). Here the CDR3 reads CASSPGTGIMRRYEQYF. As DNA, the CDR3 is TGTGCCAGTAGCCCCGGGACAGGGATTATGCGTCGCTACGAGCAGTACTTC.

The V gene is TRBV7-9, the J gene TRBJ2-3; 8 nucleotides agree with TRBD2. J lost 0 bases, V lost 5 bases, and 4 bases had no gene match. Germline CDR1 is SEHNR and CDR2 is FQNEAQ (reference sequence). The CDR3 runs to 15 residues. For the CDR3, the DNA is TGTGCCAGCAGCGAGCGGGGGACTAGCACAGATACGCAGTATTTT. Protein: CASSERGTSTDTQYF. The complete variable domain, with remaining parts taken from reference TRBV7-9 and TRBJ2-3, reads DTGVSQNPRHKITKRGQNVTFRCDPISEHNRLYWYRQTLGQGPEFLTYFQNEAQLEKSRLLSDRFSAERPKGSFSTLEIQRTEQGDSAMYLCASSERGTSTDTQYFGPGTRLTVL.

This clonotype was seen repeatedly, ten times or more. The chain carries TRBV29-1 and TRBJ2-7; 11 nucleotides align to TRBD2. This CDR3 spans 13 amino acids. V gave up 5 bases and J gave up 2 bases; unmatched junction bases: 2. Germline lookup yields CDR1 SQVTM and CDR2 ANQGSEA. CDR3 sequence reads: CSVTSGGPYEQYF. The CDR3 nucleotides read TGCAGCGTTACTAGCGGGGGACCCTACGAGCAGTACTTC.

This clonotype was detected only a few times. The chain recombines TRBV29-1 with TRBJ1-4; D is ambiguous. This CDR3 comprises 11 residues. Trimming removed 4 bases from V and 2 bases from J, with 2 bases in between. Per germline, CDR1 SQVTM and CDR2 ANQGSEA. For the CDR3, the DNA is TGCAGCGTTGCGACTAATGAAAAACTGTTTTTT. Its translation is CSVATNEKLFF.

About this clonotype: This sequence may be a read error, since a much larger clone differs from it by one base. This rearrangement joins TRBV20-1 to TRBJ2-7; D not resolved. The CDR3 runs to 12 residues. Trimming removed 3 bases at V and 1 base at J, with 7 bases between. Germline CDR1 and CDR2: DFQATT and SNEGSKA (reference sequence). Here the CDR3 reads CSASTRSYEQYF. The CDR3 DNA reads TGCAGTGCTAGTACCAGGTCCTACGAGCAGTACTTC.